This T cell receptor beta chain came from a study of TIL therapy for anti-PD-1-resistant metastatic lung cancer (dated by TCRdb to 2020 to 2023). General notes on the study: Enrolled patients had a median age of around 51 years (range about 35-80) and a median tumor PD-L1 proportion score of 6%. Across the cohort, whole-exome sequencing showed a median non-synonymous tumor mutation burden of roughly 1.5 mutations per megabase. The cohort was predominantly lung adenocarcinoma, with four EGFR-mutant and two ALK-rearranged tumors, and half of patients were current or former smokers. Clonotypes were tracked across tumor, expanded TIL product and serial blood samples by T cell receptor beta sequencing of tumor and peripheral blood. Study-level results and caveats: Generalizability was limited because the cohort was highly selected, with more treatment-naive, never-smoker and oncogene-addicted patients included than is typical. The study protocol defined all tumor marker inferences as exploratory. Higher clonality and lower diversity were observed in expanded TIL cultures than in baseline intratumoral T cells (median clonality around 5.7% vs 31%, p < 0.0001). High clonal turnover was observed in TIL culture, with many enriched product clones not detected in the baseline tumor, which suggested clonal contraction rather than faithful expansion.

TCR beta CDR3 regions were amplified from genomic DNA by bias-controlled multiplex PCR with the immunoSEQ v3 hsTCRB kit. TCR libraries were sequenced on an Illumina NextSeq 500 to 2 million to 2.5 million read pairs for survey level or 5-6 million for deep level. As for the authors' bioinformatics: V, D and J genes were assigned, non-productive sequences were removed, and clonality was reported by immunoSEQ Analyzer software. Repertoires were compared using productive Simpson clonality and Morisita overlap index of productive TRB rearrangements between infused TIL and blood. Sourced from immuneACCESS, this table was stored by TCRdb with only in-frame sequences that have V and J called. A share of the clones is absent; for the studies checked, an unresolved V gene accounts for under half, and the remainder has no known explanation. V, J and clone size are taken as reported in that table, and D and trimming were inferred from the DNA itself. Here the sample has roughly 92,000 clones; about 71% occur a single time. Of the sample, 9.5% to 12% is held by the ten largest clones.

The time point label of this sample denotes: pre-treatment sample, taken before nivolumab and TIL therapy. The baseline tumor samples, taken from the same resection that was used to grow TIL, were excised metastases, most often pleural nodules or supraclavicular lymph nodes. Before any PD-1/PD-L1 blockade was given, tumors were harvested, nivolumab was then administered, and patients who progressed went on to receive lymphodepletion, an infusion of expanded TIL, and IL-2. Adults with stage 4 NSCLC were enrolled from late 2017 to early 2020 in a dual-center phase I trial. The samples were obtained from a phase I trial that was single-arm and open-label and tested tumor-infiltrating lymphocyte therapy combined with nivolumab in advanced non-small cell lung cancer. Portions of each resected tumor were snap-frozen in liquid nitrogen and were stored at -80 degrees C. Tumor regions of interest were selected on H&E sections using laser-capture macrodissection, ground into approximately 16 mg aliquots, and extracted using Qiagen Allprep kits.

Concerning this clone: Its binding antigen is unknown. Base qualities are not at hand, and no much larger clone is one base apart.

The sequencing here drew on tumor tissue, taken at baseline. This TCR derives from a person between 25 and 80 years old with non-small cell lung cancer.

The nucleotides are TGTGCCAGCAGCCTCAGCGGGGCCCTTTTCAACGAGCAGTACTTC. Translated, it reads CASSLSGALFNEQYF. The chain couples TRBV9 to TRBJ2-7; TRBD2 matches 7 bases in the middle. At the junction V is shortened by 4 bases and J by 5 bases; bases outside the gene matches: 12. The cysteine opens and the phenylalanine closes a CDR3 of 15 amino acids. The DNA shown is the 45-base CDR3, in frame from base 1. CDR1 and CDR2 were assigned from the germline V gene as SGDLS and YYNGEE.